The 18 T cell receptor beta chains presented below share a single source sample, sequenced in a study of technical replicates of blood from a few donors. Using immunoSEQ multiplex PCR, the repertoire was profiled, and TCRdb retains in-frame clones only, with some absent. This table has about 83,000 clones, about 90% appearing once. Sequencing used T cells isolated from PBMCs. The receptors originated from a human donor in good health.

This chain connects TRBV27 to TRBJ2-7; D perhaps matches TRBD2 (5 bases). The V gene lost 8 bases and the J gene lost 2 bases, with 10 bases spanning the gap. Germline-derived CDR1 and CDR2 are MNHEY and SMNVEV (reference sequence). The CDR3 is made up of 12 amino acids. The DNA for the CDR3 is TGTGCCAGCCGCGGGTCTACCTACGAGCAGTACTTC. Encoded protein: CASRGSTYEQYF.

The chain is built from TRBV11-2 and TRBJ2-7; D may be TRBD2 (6 bases). The CDR3 consists of 14 residues. The V and J ends lost 6 bases and 3 bases respectively, with 15 bases between them. Germline V gene lookup returns CDR1 SGHAT and CDR2 FQNNGV. CDR3 DNA: TGTGCCAGCAGTAACATCGGAGGGGTCTACGAGCAGTACTTC. It encodes CASSNIGGVYEQYF.

V usage is TRBV4-1 and J usage is TRBJ2-7; the match to TRBD2 covers 8 bases. Germline CDR1 reads MGHRA; CDR2 reads YSYEKL. The CDR3 runs 17 residues. V was pared by 0 bases and J by 3 bases, with 10 bases of the junction left unmatched. The chain's CDR3 is CASSQDKETSDNYEQYF. The DNA of the CDR3 is TGCGCCAGCAGCCAAGATAAGGAGACTAGCGATAACTACGAGCAGTACTTC.

The rearrangement uses TRBV30 and TRBJ1-1; a weak D match, TRBD1 (6 bases). V lost 0 bases and J 4 bases, leaving 12 bases between the germline ends. There are 14 residues in the CDR3. Looked up from germline, CDR1 is GTSNPN and CDR2 is SVGIG (reference sequence). The CDR3 nucleotides read TGTGCCTGGAGTGTGACAGGCCAAGTCACTGAAGCTTTCTTT. As protein: CAWSVTGQVTEAFF.

The CDR3 loop is CASSVGGGLAPRETQYF. The CDR3 DNA reads TGTGCCAGCAGCGTAGGAGGTGGGCTAGCCCCTAGGGAGACCCAGTACTTC. This chain connects TRBV9 to TRBJ2-5; perhaps TRBD2 as D (5 bases). Trimming removed 0 bases at V and 5 bases at J, with 20 bases between. Germline V gene lookup returns CDR1 SGDLS and CDR2 YYNGEE. The CDR3 is made up of 17 amino acids.

The chain couples TRBV5-6 to TRBJ2-5, with 11 bases fitting TRBD1. Germline trimming cut 4 bases from V and 4 bases from J; bases unmatched to any gene: 9. Germline assignment: CDR1 SGHDT and CDR2 YYEEEE. The CDR3 sequence is 16 residues long. CDR3 DNA sequence: TGTGCCAGCAGCGCCCCGGGACAGGGGGAAGGAGAGACCCAGTACTTC. Translating it yields CASSAPGQGEGETQYF.

The genes are TRBV7-8 and TRBJ2-7, with D possibly being TRBD1 (6 bases). The CDR3 sequence is 15 residues long. Germline V gene data show CDR1 as SGHVS and CDR2 as FQNEAQ. The V end lost 5 bases, the J end lost 7 bases, and 21 bases lay between the germline ends. CDR3 coding DNA: TGTGCCAGCAGCCATACCCTCGACAGGCTTGGGGAGCAGTACTTC. Its translation is CASSHTLDRLGEQYF. Full variable domain (outside the CDR3, taken from reference TRBV7-8 and TRBJ2-7): GAGVSQSPRYKVAKRGQDVALRCDPISGHVSLFWYQQALGQGPEFLTYFQNEAQLDKSGLPSDRFFAERPEGSVSTLKIQRTQQEDSAVYLCASSHTLDRLGEQYFGPGTRLTVT.

The chain employs TRBV5-1 and TRBJ1-1; D not certain. The CDR3 spans 13 residues. Per germline, CDR1 SGHRS and CDR2 YFSETQ. V lost 0 bases and J lost 0, with 3 bases in between. The CDR3 region is CASSLDMNTEAFF. CDR3 nucleotides: TGCGCCAGCAGCTTGGATATGAACACTGAAGCTTTCTTT.

The chain carries TRBV11-2 and TRBJ2-1; D is ambiguous. V lost 0 bases, J lost 5 bases, and 5 bases lay in between. The CDR3 covers 13 residues. In germline, CDR1 is SGHAT, CDR2 FQNNGV. CDR3 in amino acids: CASSLDGDNEQFF. DNA of the CDR3: TGTGCCAGCAGCTTAGATGGAGACAATGAGCAGTTCTTC.

The rearrangement joins TRBV6-4 to TRBJ2-3, with TRBD2 identical over 8 bases. CDR1 and CDR2 (germline): MRHNA, SNTAGT. Trimming at V came to 0 bases and at J to 2 bases, leaving 1 base not matched to a gene. The CDR3 totals 15 residues. This CDR3 reads CASSDSGGATDTQYF. The CDR3 DNA sequence: TGTGCCAGCAGTGACTCCGGGGGGGCCACAGATACGCAGTATTTT.

The chain uses TRBV27 and TRBJ1-3; tentatively, D is TRBD1 (5 bases). CDR3 length: 14 residues. Germline CDR1 reads MNHEY; CDR2 reads SMNVEV (reference sequence). V was clipped by 2 bases and J by 1 base, with 6 bases between them. CDR3 DNA sequence: TGTGCCAGCAGTTTAGGACAATCTGGAAACACCATATATTTT. Residues: CASSLGQSGNTIYF.

The chain links TRBV6-5 to TRBJ2-3, with a tentative D call TRBD1 (5 bases). V was clipped by 2 bases and J by 1 base, with 13 bases between them. CDR1 and CDR2 from the germline V gene are MNHEY and SVGAGI. CDR3 length: 16 residues. CDR3 nucleotide sequence: TGTGCCAGCAGTTACGGAATGGCCAGGGGCACAGATACGCAGTATTTT. This gives the protein CASSYGMARGTDTQYF.

This chain uses TRBV4-1 with TRBJ2-7, with D possibly being TRBD2 (6 bases). This CDR3 is 16 amino acids long. V was pared by 4 bases and J by 2 bases, with 18 bases between. Germline assignment: CDR1 MGHRA and CDR2 YSYEKL. CDR3 amino acids: CASSPEGEGGTYEQYF. CDR3 sequence (DNA): TGCGCCAGCAGCCCTGAAGGGGAAGGAGGGACCTACGAGCAGTACTTC.

V gene TRBV5-1 combines with J gene TRBJ2-7; 7 bases match TRBD2. This CDR3 comprises 16 residues. With 0 bases clipped from V and 1 base from J, the junction kept 7 bases outside the gene matches. CDR1 is SGHRS and CDR2 is YFSETQ in the germline V gene. CDR3 sequence reads: CASSLGEGHRSYEQYF. The DNA of the CDR3 is TGCGCCAGCAGCTTGGGGGAGGGCCACAGGTCCTACGAGCAGTACTTC. Full variable domain (missing parts from reference TRBV5-1 and TRBJ2-7): KAGVTQTPRYLIKTRGQQVTLSCSPISGHRSVSWYQQTPGQGLQFLFEYFSETQRNKGNFPGRFSGRQFSNSRSEMNVSTLELGDSALYLCASSLGEGHRSYEQYFGPGTRLTVT.

This CDR3 reads CASSPTRAGELFF. In nucleotides, the CDR3 is TGTGCCAGCAGTCCGACCCGGGCCGGGGAGCTGTTTTTT. The chain recombines TRBV6-4 with TRBJ2-2; D not certain. The V end was cut by 5 bases, the J end by 6 bases, with 10 bases between. The CDR3 contains 13 residues. Germline CDR1 and CDR2: MRHNA and SNTAGT.

The chain has TRBV28 and TRBJ2-7, with no clear D. Looked up from germline, CDR1 is MDHEN and CDR2 is SYDVKM. The length of the CDR3 is 15 residues. V lost 3 bases, J lost 0 bases, and 12 bases lay in between. The CDR3 bases are TGTGCCAGCAGTTTGCGCAAGACAAGCTCCTACGAGCAGTACTTC. Protein product: CASSLRKTSSYEQYF.

V and J are TRBV6-5 and TRBJ2-7; a weak D match, TRBD1 (5 bases). The CDR3 runs to 14 residues. Germline V gene lookup returns CDR1 MNHEY and CDR2 SVGAGI. The ends were cut back, 10 bases at V and 12 bases at J, with 28 bases in the middle. DNA for the CDR3: TGTGCCACCCAACAACAGGCTTTCTACGGAGCTTCGTACTTC. This sequence encodes CATQQQAFYGASYF.

The genes are TRBV30 and TRBJ2-7, with 10 bases identical to TRBD2. Germline CDR1 is GTSNPN and CDR2 is SVGIG (reference sequence). V was pared by 0 bases and J by 7 bases, with 0 bases of the junction left unmatched. The CDR3 is 12 residues long. For the CDR3, the DNA is TGTGCCTGGAGTGTACTAGCGGGAGAGCAGTACTTC. Its translation is CAWSVLAGEQYF.